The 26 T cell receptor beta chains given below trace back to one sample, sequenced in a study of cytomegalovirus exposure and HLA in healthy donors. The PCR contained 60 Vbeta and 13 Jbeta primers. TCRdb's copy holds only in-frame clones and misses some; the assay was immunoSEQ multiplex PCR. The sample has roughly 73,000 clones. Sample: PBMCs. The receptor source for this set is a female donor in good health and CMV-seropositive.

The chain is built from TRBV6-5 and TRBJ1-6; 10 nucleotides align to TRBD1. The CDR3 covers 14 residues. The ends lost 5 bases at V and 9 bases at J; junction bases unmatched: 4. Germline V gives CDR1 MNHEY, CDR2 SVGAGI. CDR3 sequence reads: CASSTGQGLSPLHF. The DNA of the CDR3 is TGTGCCAGCAGTACGGGACAGGGGCTTTCACCCCTCCACTTT.

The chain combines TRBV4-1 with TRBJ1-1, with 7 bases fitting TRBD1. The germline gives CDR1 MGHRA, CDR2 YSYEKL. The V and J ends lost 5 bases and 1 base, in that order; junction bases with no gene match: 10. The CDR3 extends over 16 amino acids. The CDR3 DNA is TGCGCCAGCAGCTCACTCCACAGGGGTTCGAACACTGAAGCTTTCTTT. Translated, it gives CASSSLHRGSNTEAFF.

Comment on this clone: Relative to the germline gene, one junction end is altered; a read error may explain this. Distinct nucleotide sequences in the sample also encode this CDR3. CDR3 in amino acids: CASSTRLEGSRGYTF. The DNA of the CDR3 is TGCGCCAGCAGTACCAGGTTGGAGGGCAGTAGGGGCTACACCTTC. The chain uses TRBV6-1 and TRBJ1-2; D unresolved. CDR3 length: 15 residues. Germline V gives CDR1 MNHNS, CDR2 SASEGT.

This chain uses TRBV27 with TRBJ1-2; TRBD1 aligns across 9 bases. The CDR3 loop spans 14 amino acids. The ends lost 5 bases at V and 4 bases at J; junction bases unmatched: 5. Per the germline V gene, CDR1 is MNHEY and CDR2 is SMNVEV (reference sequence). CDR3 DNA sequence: TGTGCCAGCAGTCTTGACAGGGGGGGCTATGGCTACACCTTC. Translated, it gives CASSLDRGGYGYTF.

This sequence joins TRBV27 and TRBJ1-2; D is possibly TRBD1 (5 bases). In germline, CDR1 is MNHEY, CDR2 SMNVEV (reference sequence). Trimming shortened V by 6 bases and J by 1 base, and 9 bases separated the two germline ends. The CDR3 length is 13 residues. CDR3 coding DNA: TGTGCCAGCAGCCCAGGGATTAACTATGGCTACACCTTC. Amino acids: CASSPGINYGYTF.

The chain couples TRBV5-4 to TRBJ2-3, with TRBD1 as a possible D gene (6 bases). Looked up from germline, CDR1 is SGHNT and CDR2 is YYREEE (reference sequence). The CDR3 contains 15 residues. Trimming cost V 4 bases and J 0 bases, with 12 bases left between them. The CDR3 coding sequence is TGTGCCAGCAGCCCCGGGACAACTAGCACAGATACGCAGTATTTT. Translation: CASSPGTTSTDTQYF.

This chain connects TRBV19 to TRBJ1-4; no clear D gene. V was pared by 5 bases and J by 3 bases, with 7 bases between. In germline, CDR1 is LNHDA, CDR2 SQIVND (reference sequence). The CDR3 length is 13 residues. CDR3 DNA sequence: TGTGCCAGTAGTTGGGGAGCTAATGAAAAACTGTTTTTT. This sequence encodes CASSWGANEKLFF.

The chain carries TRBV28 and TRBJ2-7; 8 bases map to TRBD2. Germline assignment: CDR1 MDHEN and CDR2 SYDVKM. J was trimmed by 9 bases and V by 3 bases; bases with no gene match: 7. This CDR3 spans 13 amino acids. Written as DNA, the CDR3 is TGTGCCAGCAGTTTCACGGGGGGGAAAGTGCAGTACTTC. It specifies CASSFTGGKVQYF.

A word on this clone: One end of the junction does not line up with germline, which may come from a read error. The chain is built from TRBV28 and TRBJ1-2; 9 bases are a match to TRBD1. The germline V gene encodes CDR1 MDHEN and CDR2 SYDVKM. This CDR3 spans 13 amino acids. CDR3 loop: CASSFVSGQGQHF. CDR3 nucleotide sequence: TGTGCCAGCAGTTTTGTGTCGGGACAGGGCCAACACTTC.

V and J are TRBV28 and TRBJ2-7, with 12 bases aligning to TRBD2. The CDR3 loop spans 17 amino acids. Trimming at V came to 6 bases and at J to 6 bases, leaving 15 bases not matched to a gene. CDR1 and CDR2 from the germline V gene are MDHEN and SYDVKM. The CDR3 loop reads CASSHGLAGRLGAEQYF. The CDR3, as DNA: TGTGCCAGCAGCCACGGACTAGCGGGAAGACTCGGGGCCGAGCAGTACTTC.

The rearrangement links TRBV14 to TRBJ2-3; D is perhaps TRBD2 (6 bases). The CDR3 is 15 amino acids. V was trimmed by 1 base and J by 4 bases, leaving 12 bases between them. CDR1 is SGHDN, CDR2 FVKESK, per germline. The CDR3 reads CASSQAPGAPDTQYF. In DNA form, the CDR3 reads TGTGCCAGCAGCCAAGCCCCGGGAGCCCCAGATACGCAGTATTTT.

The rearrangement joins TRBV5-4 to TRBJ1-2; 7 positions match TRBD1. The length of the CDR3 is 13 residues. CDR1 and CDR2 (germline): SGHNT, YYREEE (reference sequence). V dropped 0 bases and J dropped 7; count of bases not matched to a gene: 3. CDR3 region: CASSLEGASGYTF. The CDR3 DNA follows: TGTGCCAGCAGCTTGGAGGGGGCGAGTGGCTACACCTTC.

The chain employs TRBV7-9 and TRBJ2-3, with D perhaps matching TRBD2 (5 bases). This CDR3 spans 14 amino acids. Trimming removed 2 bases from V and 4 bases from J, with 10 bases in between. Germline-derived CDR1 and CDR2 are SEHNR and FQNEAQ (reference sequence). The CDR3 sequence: CASSLLARADTQYF. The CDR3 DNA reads TGTGCCAGCAGCTTATTAGCGAGGGCAGATACGCAGTATTTT.

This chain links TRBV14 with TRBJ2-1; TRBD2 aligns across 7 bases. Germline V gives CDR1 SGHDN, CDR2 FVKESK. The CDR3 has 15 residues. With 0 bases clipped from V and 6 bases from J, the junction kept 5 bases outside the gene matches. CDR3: CASSQDREGSNEQFF. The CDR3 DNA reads TGTGCCAGCAGCCAAGATAGGGAGGGTAGCAATGAGCAGTTCTTC.

CDR3 nucleotides: TGCGCCAGCAGTGGGGGGGTCGCCACTGAAGCTTTCTTT. Translating gives CASSGGVATEAFF. V is TRBV5-1 and J is TRBJ1-1; possible D gene TRBD1, 5 bases. From germline, CDR1 is SGHRS and CDR2 YFSETQ. CDR3 length equals 13 residues. Trimming removed 5 bases at V and 4 bases at J, with 12 bases between.

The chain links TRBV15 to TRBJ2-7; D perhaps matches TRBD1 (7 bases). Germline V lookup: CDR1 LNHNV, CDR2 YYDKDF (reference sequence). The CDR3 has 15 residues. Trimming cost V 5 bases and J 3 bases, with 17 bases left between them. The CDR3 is CATSSKFQGGYEQYF. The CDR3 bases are TGTGCCACCAGCTCAAAGTTTCAGGGGGGCTACGAGCAGTACTTC.

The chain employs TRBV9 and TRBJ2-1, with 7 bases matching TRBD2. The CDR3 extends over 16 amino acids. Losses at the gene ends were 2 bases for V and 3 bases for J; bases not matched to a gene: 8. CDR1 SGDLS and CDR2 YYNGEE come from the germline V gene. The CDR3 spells CASSVHMRGSYNEQFF. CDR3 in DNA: TGTGCCAGCAGCGTTCACATGCGGGGGAGCTACAATGAGCAGTTCTTC. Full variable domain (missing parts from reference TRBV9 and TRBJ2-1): DSGVTQTPKHLITATGQRVTLRCSPRSGDLSVYWYQQSLDQGLQFLIQYYNGEERAKGNILERFSAQQFPDLHSELNLSSLELGDSALYFCASSVHMRGSYNEQFFGPGTRLTVL.

In DNA, the CDR3 is TGTGCCAGCAGCTCATACAGGGGAGGTTCCGAAGCGCACATTCAGTACTTC. It is translated as CASSSYRGGSEAHIQYF. The chain is built from TRBV7-2 and TRBJ2-4, with D maybe TRBD1 (7 bases). The CDR3 is made up of 17 amino acids. The germline V gene has CDR1 SGHTA and CDR2 FQGNSA. V lost 4 bases and J lost 8, with 24 bases in between.

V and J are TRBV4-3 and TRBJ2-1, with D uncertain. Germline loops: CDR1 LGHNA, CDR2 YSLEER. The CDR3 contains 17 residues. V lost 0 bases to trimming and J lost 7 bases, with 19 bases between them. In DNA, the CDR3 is TGCGCCAGCAGCCAAGATGGAATCGGAGACTTGATAAATGAGCAGTTCTTC. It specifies CASSQDGIGDLINEQFF.

The CDR3: CASSLAVLAGAYNEQFF. CDR3 nucleotide sequence: TGTGCCAGCAGCTTGGCCGTACTAGCGGGAGCGTACAATGAGCAGTTCTTC. This rearrangement joins TRBV5-4 to TRBJ2-1; 11 bases fit TRBD2. Trimming removed 0 bases from V and 4 bases from J; junction bases left unmatched: 6. Germline CDR1 SGHNT, CDR2 YYREEE (reference sequence). The CDR3 has 17 residues.

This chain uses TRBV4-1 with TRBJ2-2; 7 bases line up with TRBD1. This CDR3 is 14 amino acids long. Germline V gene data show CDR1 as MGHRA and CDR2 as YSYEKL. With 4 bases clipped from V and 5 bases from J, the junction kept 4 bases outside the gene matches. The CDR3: CASSRVQGTGELFF. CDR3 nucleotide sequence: TGCGCCAGCAGCCGCGTACAGGGGACCGGGGAGCTGTTTTTT.

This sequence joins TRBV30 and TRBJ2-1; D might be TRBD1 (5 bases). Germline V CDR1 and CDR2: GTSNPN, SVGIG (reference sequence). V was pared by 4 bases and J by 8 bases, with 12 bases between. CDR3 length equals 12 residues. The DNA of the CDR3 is TGTGCCTGGAACCCAGGGCGCTATGAGCAGTTCTTC. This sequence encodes CAWNPGRYEQFF.

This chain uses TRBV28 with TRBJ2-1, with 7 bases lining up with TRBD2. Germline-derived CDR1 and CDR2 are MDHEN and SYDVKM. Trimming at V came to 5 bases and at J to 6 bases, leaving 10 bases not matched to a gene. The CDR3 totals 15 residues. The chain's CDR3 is CASSLSGGWGNEQFF. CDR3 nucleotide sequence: TGTGCCAGCAGTCTGTCGGGGGGTTGGGGCAATGAGCAGTTCTTC. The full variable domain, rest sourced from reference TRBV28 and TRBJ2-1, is DVKVTQSSRYLVKRTGEKVFLECVQDMDHENMFWYRQDPGLGLRLIYFSYDVKMKEKGDIPEGYSVSREKKERFSLILESASTNQTSMYLCASSLSGGWGNEQFFGPGTRLTVL.

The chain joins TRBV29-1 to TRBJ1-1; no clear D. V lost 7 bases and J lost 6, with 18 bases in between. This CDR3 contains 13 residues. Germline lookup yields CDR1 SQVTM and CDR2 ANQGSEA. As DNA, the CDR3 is TGCAGCGCTGGGTACAGAGAGCCCCCTGAAGCTTTCTTT. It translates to CSAGYREPPEAFF.

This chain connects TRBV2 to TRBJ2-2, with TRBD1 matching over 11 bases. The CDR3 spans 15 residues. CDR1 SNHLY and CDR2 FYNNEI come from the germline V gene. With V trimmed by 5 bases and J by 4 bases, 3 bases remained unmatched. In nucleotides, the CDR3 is TGTGCCAGCAGTTACGGGACAGGGGGCACCGGGGAGCTGTTTTTT. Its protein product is CASSYGTGGTGELFF.

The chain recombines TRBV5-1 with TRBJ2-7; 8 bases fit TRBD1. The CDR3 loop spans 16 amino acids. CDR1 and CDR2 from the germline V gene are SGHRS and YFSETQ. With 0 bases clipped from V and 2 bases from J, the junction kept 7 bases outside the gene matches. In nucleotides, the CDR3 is TGCGCCAGCAGCTTGGGATTTACGACAGGGGCCTACGAGCAGTACTTC. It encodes CASSLGFTTGAYEQYF.